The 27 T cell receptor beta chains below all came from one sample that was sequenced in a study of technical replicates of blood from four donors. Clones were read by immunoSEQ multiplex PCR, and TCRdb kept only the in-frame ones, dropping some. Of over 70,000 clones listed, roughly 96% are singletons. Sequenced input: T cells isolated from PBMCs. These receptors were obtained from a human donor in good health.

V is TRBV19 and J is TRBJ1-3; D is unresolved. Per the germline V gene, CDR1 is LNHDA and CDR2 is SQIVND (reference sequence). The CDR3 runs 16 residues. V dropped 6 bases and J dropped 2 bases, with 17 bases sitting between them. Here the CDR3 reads CASSPRFGSAGNTIYF. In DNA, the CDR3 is TGTGCCAGTAGCCCCAGGTTTGGGTCGGCTGGAAACACCATATATTTT. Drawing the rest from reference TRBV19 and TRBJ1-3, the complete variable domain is DGGITQSPKYLFRKEGQNVTLSCEQNLNHDAMYWYRQDPGQGLRLIYYSQIVNDFQKGDIAEGYSVSREKKESFPLTVTSAQKNPTAFYLCASSPRFGSAGNTIYFGEGSWLTVV.

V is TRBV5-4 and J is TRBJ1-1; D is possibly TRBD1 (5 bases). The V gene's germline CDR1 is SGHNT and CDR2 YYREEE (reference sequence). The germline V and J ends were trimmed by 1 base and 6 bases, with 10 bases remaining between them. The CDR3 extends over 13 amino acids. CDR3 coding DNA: TGTGCCAGCAGCTTGTCGACAGCCCCTGAAGCTTTCTTT. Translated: CASSLSTAPEAFF.

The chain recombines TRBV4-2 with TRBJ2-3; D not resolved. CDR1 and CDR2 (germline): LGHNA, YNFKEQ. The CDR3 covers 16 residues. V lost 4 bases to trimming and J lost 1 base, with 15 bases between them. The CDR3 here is CASSPSAILGTDTQYF. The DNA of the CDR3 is TGTGCCAGCAGCCCATCCGCGATTTTGGGCACAGATACGCAGTATTTT.

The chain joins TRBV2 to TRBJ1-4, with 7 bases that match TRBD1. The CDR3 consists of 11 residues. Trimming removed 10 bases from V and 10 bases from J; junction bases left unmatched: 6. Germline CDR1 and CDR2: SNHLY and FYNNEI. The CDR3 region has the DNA TGTGCCAACAGGGGTGAGGGAAAACTGTTTTTT. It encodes CANRGEGKLFF.

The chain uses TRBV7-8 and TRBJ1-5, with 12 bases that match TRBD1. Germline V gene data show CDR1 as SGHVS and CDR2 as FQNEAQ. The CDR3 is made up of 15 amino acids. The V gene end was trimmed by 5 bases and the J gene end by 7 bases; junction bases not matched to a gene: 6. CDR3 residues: CASSAGQGAGQPQHF. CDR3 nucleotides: TGTGCCAGCAGCGCGGGACAGGGGGCTGGACAGCCCCAGCATTTT.

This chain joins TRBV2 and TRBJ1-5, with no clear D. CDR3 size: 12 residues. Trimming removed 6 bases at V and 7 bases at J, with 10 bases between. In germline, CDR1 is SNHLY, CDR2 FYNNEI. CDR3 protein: CASSVSPQPQHF. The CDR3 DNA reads TGTGCCAGCAGCGTTTCCCCCCAGCCCCAGCATTTT.

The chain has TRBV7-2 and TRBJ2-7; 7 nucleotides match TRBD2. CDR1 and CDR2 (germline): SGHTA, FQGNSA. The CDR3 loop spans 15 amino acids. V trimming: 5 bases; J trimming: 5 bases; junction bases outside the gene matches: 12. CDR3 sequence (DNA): TGTGCCAGCAGCCGCCGGGGGAGGGGAGGGGACGAGCAGTACTTC. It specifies CASSRRGRGGDEQYF. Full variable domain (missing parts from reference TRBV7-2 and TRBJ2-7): GAGVSQSPSNKVTEKGKDVELRCDPISGHTALYWYRQSLGQGLEFLIYFQGNSAPDKSGLPSDRFSAERTGGSVSTLTIQRTQQEDSAVYLCASSRRGRGGDEQYFGPGTRLTVT.

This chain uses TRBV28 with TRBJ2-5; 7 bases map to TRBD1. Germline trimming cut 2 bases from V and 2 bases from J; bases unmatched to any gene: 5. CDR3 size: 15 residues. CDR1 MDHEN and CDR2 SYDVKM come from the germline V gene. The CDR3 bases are TGTGCCAGCAGTTTAGAGGGGGCGCGACAAGAGACCCAGTACTTC. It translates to CASSLEGARQETQYF.

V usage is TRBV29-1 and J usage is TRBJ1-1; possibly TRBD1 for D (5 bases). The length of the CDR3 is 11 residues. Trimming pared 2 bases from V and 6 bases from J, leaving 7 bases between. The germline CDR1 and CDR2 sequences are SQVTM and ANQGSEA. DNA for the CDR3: TGCAGCGTTGAAAGGGGTCCTGAAGCTTTCTTT. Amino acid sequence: CSVERGPEAFF.

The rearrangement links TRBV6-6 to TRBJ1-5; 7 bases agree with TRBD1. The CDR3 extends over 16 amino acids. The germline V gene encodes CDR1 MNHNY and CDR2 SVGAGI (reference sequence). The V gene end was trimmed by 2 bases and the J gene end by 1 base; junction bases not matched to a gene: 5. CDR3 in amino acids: CASSYELGQSNQPQHF. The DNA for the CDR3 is TGTGCCAGCAGTTACGAATTGGGACAGAGCAATCAGCCCCAGCATTTT.

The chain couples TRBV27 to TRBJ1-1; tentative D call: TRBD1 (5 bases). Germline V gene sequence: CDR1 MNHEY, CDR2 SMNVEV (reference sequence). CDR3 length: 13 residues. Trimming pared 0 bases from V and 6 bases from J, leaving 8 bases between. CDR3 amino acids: CASSLSGQAEAFF. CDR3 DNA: TGTGCCAGCAGTTTATCCGGACAAGCTGAAGCTTTCTTT.

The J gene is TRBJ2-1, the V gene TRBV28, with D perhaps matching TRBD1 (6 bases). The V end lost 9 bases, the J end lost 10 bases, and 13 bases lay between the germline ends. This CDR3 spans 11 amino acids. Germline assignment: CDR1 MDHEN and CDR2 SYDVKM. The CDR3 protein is CASTRGREQFF. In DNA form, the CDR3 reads TGTGCCAGTACCAGGGGAAGGGAGCAGTTCTTC.

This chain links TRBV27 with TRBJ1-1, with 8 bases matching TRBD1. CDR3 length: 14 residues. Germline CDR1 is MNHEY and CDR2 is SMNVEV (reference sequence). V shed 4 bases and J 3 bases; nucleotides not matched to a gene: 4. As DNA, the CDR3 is TGTGCCAGCAGTTCCGGACAGGGTTACACTGAAGCTTTCTTT. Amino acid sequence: CASSSGQGYTEAFF.

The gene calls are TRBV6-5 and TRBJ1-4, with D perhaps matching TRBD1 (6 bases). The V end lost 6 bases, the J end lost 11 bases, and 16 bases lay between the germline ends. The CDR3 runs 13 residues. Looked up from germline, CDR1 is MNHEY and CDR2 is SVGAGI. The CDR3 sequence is CASRRTVSDKLFF. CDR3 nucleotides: TGTGCCAGCAGAAGGACAGTCTCAGACAAACTGTTTTTT.

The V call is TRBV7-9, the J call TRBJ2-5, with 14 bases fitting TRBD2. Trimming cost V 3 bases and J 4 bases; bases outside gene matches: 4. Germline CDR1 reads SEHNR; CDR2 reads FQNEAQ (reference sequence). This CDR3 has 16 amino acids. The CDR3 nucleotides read TGTGCCAGCAGCTTCCGAGGACTAGCGGGGGGAGAGACCCAGTACTTC. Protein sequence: CASSFRGLAGGETQYF.

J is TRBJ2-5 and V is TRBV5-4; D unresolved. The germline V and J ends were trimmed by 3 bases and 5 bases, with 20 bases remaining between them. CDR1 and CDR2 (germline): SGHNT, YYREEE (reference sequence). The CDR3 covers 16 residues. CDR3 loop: CASSSPSEAVWETQYF. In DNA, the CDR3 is TGTGCCAGCAGCTCGCCCTCAGAGGCGGTATGGGAGACCCAGTACTTC.

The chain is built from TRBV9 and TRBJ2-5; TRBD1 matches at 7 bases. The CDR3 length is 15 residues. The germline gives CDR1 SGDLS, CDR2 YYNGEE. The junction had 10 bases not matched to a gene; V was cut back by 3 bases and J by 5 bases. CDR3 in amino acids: CASSALTGPGETQYF. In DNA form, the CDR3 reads TGTGCCAGCAGCGCTCTGACAGGGCCCGGGGAGACCCAGTACTTC.

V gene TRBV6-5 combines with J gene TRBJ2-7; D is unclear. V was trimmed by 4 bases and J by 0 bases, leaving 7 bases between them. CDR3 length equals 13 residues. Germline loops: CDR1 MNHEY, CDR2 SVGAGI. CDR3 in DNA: TGTGCCAGCAGTTTGGCCAGCTCCTACGAGCAGTACTTC. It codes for CASSLASSYEQYF.

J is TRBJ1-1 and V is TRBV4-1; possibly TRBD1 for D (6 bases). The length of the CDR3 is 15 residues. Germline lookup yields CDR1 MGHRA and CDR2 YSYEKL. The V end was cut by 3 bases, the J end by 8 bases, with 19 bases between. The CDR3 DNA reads TGCGCCAGCAGCCATCTCCCGGGACAAAAATTAGAAGCTTTCTTT. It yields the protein CASSHLPGQKLEAFF.

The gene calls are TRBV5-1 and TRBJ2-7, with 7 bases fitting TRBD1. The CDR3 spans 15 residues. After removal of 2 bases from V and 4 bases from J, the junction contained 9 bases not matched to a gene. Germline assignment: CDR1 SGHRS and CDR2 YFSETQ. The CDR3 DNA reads TGCGCCAGCAGCTTAACCGCAGGGGGTACTTACGAGCAGTACTTC. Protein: CASSLTAGGTYEQYF.

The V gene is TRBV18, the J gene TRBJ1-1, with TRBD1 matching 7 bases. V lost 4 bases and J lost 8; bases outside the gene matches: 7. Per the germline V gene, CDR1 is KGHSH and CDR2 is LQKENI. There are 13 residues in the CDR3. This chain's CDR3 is CASSRTGRREAFF. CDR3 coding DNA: TGTGCCAGCTCACGGACAGGACGGAGAGAAGCTTTCTTT.

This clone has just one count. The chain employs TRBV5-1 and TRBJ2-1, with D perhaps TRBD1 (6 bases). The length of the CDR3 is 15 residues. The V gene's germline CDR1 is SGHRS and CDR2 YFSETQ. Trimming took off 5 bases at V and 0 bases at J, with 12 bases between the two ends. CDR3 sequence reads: CASSPGGTSYNEQFF. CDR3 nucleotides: TGCGCCAGCAGTCCTGGGGGCACCTCCTACAATGAGCAGTTCTTC. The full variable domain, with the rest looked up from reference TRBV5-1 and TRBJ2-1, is KAGVTQTPRYLIKTRGQQVTLSCSPISGHRSVSWYQQTPGQGLQFLFEYFSETQRNKGNFPGRFSGRQFSNSRSEMNVSTLELGDSALYLCASSPGGTSYNEQFFGPGTRLTVL.

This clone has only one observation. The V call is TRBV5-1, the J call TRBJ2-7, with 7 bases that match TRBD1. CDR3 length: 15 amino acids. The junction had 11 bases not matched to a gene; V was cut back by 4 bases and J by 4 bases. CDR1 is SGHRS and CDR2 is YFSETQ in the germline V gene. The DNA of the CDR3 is TGCGCCAGCAGCAAGGGACCCGGGACAGATTACGAGCAGTACTTC. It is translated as CASSKGPGTDYEQYF.

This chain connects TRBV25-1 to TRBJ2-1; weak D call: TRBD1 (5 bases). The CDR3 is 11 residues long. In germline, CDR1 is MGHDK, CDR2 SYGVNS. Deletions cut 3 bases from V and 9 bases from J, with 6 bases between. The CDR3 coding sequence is TGTGCCAGCAGTGAGGGGCCTGAGCAGTTCTTC. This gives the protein CASSEGPEQFF.

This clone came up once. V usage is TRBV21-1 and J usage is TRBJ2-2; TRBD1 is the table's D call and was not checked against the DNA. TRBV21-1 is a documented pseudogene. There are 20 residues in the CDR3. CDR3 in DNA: TGTGCCAGCAGCAAAGCGTACTCCGGGACAGCTACTTCGAACACCGGGGAGCTGTTTTTT. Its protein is CASSKAYSGTATSNTGELFF.

The CDR3 coding sequence is TGCGCCAGCAGCCCACAGGGGGCGCAGGAAAATTCACCCCTCCACTTT. This translates into CASSPQGAQENSPLHF. The gene calls are TRBV5-1 and TRBJ1-6, with 9 bases lining up with TRBD1. The length of the CDR3 is 16 residues. V was clipped by 4 bases and J by 7 bases; unmatched bases: 9. In germline, CDR1 is SGHRS, CDR2 YFSETQ.

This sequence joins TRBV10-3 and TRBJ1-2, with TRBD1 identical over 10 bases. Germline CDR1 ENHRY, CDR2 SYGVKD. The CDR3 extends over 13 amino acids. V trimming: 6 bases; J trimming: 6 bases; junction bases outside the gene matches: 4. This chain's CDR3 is CAIRRDRGDGYTF. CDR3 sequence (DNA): TGTGCCATCAGGCGGGACAGGGGTGATGGCTACACCTTC.